These 13 T cell receptor beta chains share one sample of origin, sequenced in a study of CD8 T cells in ankylosing spondylitis. One entry per CDR3 protein, called by TCRdb with MiXCR from the 5' RACE reads. The table records 230,000 or so distinct CDR3 sequences, 15% to 20% of them present only once. The sample taken for sequencing was blood, either unsorted or a sorted T cell fraction (not recorded which). The source is a male donor with ankylosing spondylitis or in good health (not recorded which).

This clonotype appeared many times. The V call is TRBV4-3, the J call TRBJ2-1; D is possibly TRBD1 or TRBD2 (6 bases each). Germline CDR1 and CDR2: LGHNA and YSLEER. Trimming cost V 1 base and J 7 bases, with 14 bases left between them. CDR3 length equals 15 residues. The CDR3 loop reads CASSQVPGAGNEQFF. The CDR3 bases are TGCGCCAGCAGCCAAGTTCCAGGGGCGGGGAATGAGCAGTTCTTC.

The chain has TRBV7-9 and TRBJ1-4, with 7 nucleotides matching TRBD1. V trimming: 5 bases; J trimming: 6 bases; junction bases outside the gene matches: 6. There are 14 residues in the CDR3. Germline CDR1 reads SEHNR; CDR2 reads FQNEAQ (reference sequence). CDR3 residues: CASSLRGPDEKLFF. The CDR3 nucleotides are TGTGCCAGCAGCCTTAGGGGGCCGGATGAAAAACTGTTTTTT. Based on the CDR3 plus reference TRBV7-9 and TRBJ1-4, the full variable domain is DTGVSQNPRHKITKRGQNVTFRCDPISEHNRLYWYRQTLGQGPEFLTYFQNEAQLEKSRLLSDRFSAERPKGSFSTLEIQRTEQGDSAMYLCASSLRGPDEKLFFGSGTQLSVL.

A remark on this clonotype: The junction shows a germline mismatch at one end, possibly a read error. The V call is TRBV12-3 or TRBV12-4, the J call TRBJ2-7, with D possibly matching TRBD2 (5 bases). The length of the CDR3 is 17 residues. The DNA of the CDR3 is TGTGCCAGCAGCCGGCCCCTCGGACTTGTTCGCTCCTACGAGCAGCACTTC. Protein: CASSRPLGLVRSYEQHF.

The gene calls are TRBV6-1 and TRBJ2-5, with 8 bases matching TRBD2. Trimming at V came to 6 bases and at J to 1 base, leaving 7 bases not matched to a gene. The CDR3 has 15 amino acids. The V gene's germline CDR1 is MNHNS and CDR2 SASEGT. CDR3: CASSQNSGIQETQYF. The DNA of the CDR3 is TGTGCCAGCAGCCAAAATAGCGGGATCCAAGAGACCCAGTACTTC.

In its sample, this clonotype was seen a few times. The chain links TRBV5-1 to TRBJ2-7; 10 positions agree with TRBD2. The CDR3 is made up of 15 amino acids. The germline CDR1 and CDR2 sequences are SGHRS and YFSETQ. The V and J ends lost 0 bases and 5 bases, in that order; junction bases with no gene match: 5. The CDR3 protein is CASSLELAGYNEQYF. The CDR3 DNA reads TGCGCCAGCAGCTTGGAACTAGCGGGATACAACGAGCAGTACTTC.

The J gene is TRBJ2-1, the V gene TRBV12-3 or TRBV12-4; tentatively, D is TRBD2 (6 bases). Trimming cost V 5 bases and J 8 bases, with 19 bases left between them. There are 15 residues in the CDR3. The CDR3 sequence is CASSPAGTQSHEQFF. The CDR3 nucleotides are TGTGCCAGCAGTCCGGCCGGGACTCAGTCCCATGAGCAGTTCTTC.

V and J are TRBV25-1 and TRBJ2-2; weak D call: TRBD2 (6 bases). The CDR3 runs 16 residues. The germline V gene has CDR1 MGHDK and CDR2 SYGVNS. Between the trimmed V and J ends, which lost 3 bases and 5 bases, there was a span of 16 bases. CDR3 sequence: CASSEVPPRGTGELFF. The CDR3 DNA reads TGTGCCAGCAGTGAGGTCCCTCCACGGGGGACCGGGGAGCTGTTTTTT.

This clonotype has ten or more counts. The CDR3, as DNA: TGTGCCAGCAGCGAGGACAGTCAGAACACCGGGGAGCTGTTTTTT. It is translated as CASSEDSQNTGELFF. The chain joins TRBV9 to TRBJ2-2, with D tentatively TRBD1 (6 bases). Deletions cut 3 bases from V and 1 base from J, with 10 bases between. CDR3 length: 15 residues. Per the germline V gene, CDR1 is SGDLS and CDR2 is YYNGEE.

This clonotype was picked up a small number of times. The rearrangement links TRBV29-1 to TRBJ2-7; 9 bases are shared with TRBD2. This CDR3 region has 13 residues. V shed 7 bases, J shed 0 bases, and the junction held 4 bases outside the gene matches. The germline V gene encodes CDR1 SQVTM and CDR2 ANQGSEA. CDR3 sequence: CSGRLAASYEQYF. CDR3 DNA: TGCAGCGGACGACTAGCGGCCTCCTACGAGCAGTACTTC.

This clonotype was observed many times. The chain is built from TRBV4-1 and TRBJ2-5; TRBD1 aligns across 8 bases. This CDR3 has 14 amino acids. V trimming: 1 base; J trimming: 5 bases; junction bases outside the gene matches: 3. In germline, CDR1 is MGHRA, CDR2 YSYEKL. In nucleotides, the CDR3 is TGCGCCAGCAGCCAAGGGACAGGGATGGAGACCCAGTACTTC. The encoded protein is CASSQGTGMETQYF.

This sequence joins TRBV2 and TRBJ2-7; 12 bases are a match to TRBD1. The CDR3 is made up of 15 amino acids. V shed 11 bases and J 6 bases; nucleotides not matched to a gene: 14. In germline, CDR1 is SNHLY, CDR2 FYNNEI. The CDR3 here is CAADGTGGLKGEQYF. CDR3 DNA: TGTGCCGCCGACGGGACAGGGGGCCTCAAAGGCGAGCAGTACTTC.

This clonotype has only a few counts. The chain combines TRBV29-1 with TRBJ2-7, with TRBD2 as a possible D gene (7 bases). Germline lookup yields CDR1 SQVTM and CDR2 ANQGSEA. The CDR3 has 16 amino acids. Deletions cut 3 bases from V and 0 bases from J, with 18 bases between. CDR3 residues: CSVDCRERGGSYEQYF. As DNA, the CDR3 is TGCAGCGTTGATTGTCGGGAGAGGGGGGGCTCCTACGAGCAGTACTTC.

Concerning this clonotype itself: A read error is possible here, since a much larger clone lies one base away. The chain is built from TRBV4-2 and TRBJ2-3; 8 positions match TRBD2. The CDR3 runs 18 residues. Germline-derived CDR1 and CDR2 are LGHNA and YNFKEQ. CDR3 DNA sequence: TGTGCCAGCAGCCAAGATCCTGCGGGAGGATTGGGGCCAGATATGCAGTATTTT. Amino acids: CASSQDPAGGLGPDMQYF.